Listed below are T cell receptor beta chains from one sample, sequenced in a study of blood T cells in healthy people across ages. One entry per CDR3 protein results from TCRdb running MiXCR on the 5' RACE reads. The profile shows 650,000 to 900,000 distinct CDR3 sequences, around 62% of them singletons. Sequenced: blood. The receptor set was obtained from a man aged 25-45 years in good health. Both conserved end residues are part of each CDR3. Fields, in order: D gene, J gene, clone size, V gene, CDR3 protein, CDR3 DNA. D genes are given only for firm matches. Clone size, where shown, is once, few, many, or a class for clones that have expanded.

TRBD1 TRBJ2-7 - TRBV12-3/TRBV12-4 CASSYPVGQGPYEQYF TGTGCCAGCAGTTACCCGGTCGGACAGGGTCCCTACGAGCAGTACTTC
- TRBJ2-5 - TRBV20-1 CSAPGPWEQYF TGCAGTGCCCCCGGCCCCTGGGAGCAGTACTTC
- TRBJ1-1 once TRBV7-9 CASSPQSMTVSRTEAFF TGTGCCAGCAGCCCCCAGTCGATGACGGTGAGTCGGACTGAAGCTTTCTTT
- TRBJ2-7 once TRBV20-1 CSASMVNSYEQYF TGCAGTGCTAGTATGGTGAACTCCTACGAGCAGTACTTC
- TRBJ2-1 - TRBV5-1 CASTQRGLGIDEQFF TGCGCCAGCACGCAAAGGGGCCTGGGGATCGATGAGCAGTTCTTC
TRBD1 TRBJ1-2 - TRBV27 CASSLFSAIGTGSPLYGYTF TGTGCCAGCAGTTTATTCTCTGCGATTGGGACAGGGAGCCCTCTTTATGGCTACACCTTC
- TRBJ2-1 - TRBV7-2 CASSTQGTDEQFF TGTGCCAGCAGTACACAGGGTACGGATGAGCAGTTCTTC
TRBD2 TRBJ2-5 - TRBV9 CASSVGGGRNEQYF TGTGCCAGCAGCGTAGGGGGGGGTCGGAATGAGCAGTACTTC
- TRBJ2-7 - TRBV2 CASSERPGHYEQYF TGTGCCAGCAGTGAAAGGCCGGGGCACTACGAGCAGTACTTC
TRBD1 TRBJ2-7 few TRBV5-5 CASSSPGQGMGEQYF TGTGCCAGCAGCTCCCCGGGACAGGGGATGGGTGAGCAGTACTTC
- TRBJ1-5 - TRBV20-1 CSARGRAGPQHF TGCAGTGCTAGAGGAAGAGCGGGGCCCCAGCATTTT
TRBD1 TRBJ2-7 few TRBV5-1 CASSPGDSTYEQYF TGCGCCAGCAGCCCAGGGGACAGCACCTACGAGCAGTACTTC
- TRBJ1-6 - TRBV20-1 CSARTLLALHF TGCAGTGCTAGGACTCTATTGGCCCTCCACTTT
- TRBJ2-7 - TRBV10-2 CASLQGYSYEQYF TGCGCCAGCCTGCAGGGGTACTCCTACGAGCAGTACTTC
TRBD1 TRBJ2-3 - TRBV27 CASSLFKNRGTDTQYF TGTGCCAGCAGTTTATTTAAGAACAGGGGGACAGATACGCAGTATTTT
- TRBJ2-1 - TRBV27 CASSFGPINYNEQFF TGTGCCAGCAGTTTTGGGCCCATTAACTACAATGAGCAGTTCTTC
- TRBJ1-1 - TRBV28 CASSLIPQGLVTEAFF TGTGCCAGCAGTTTAATCCCCCAGGGATTGGTTACTGAAGCTTTCTTT
TRBD1 TRBJ2-1 many TRBV7-8 CASSLGTGGLRNEQFF TGTGCCAGCAGCTTAGGGACAGGGGGCCTCCGCAATGAGCAGTTCTTC
TRBD2 TRBJ2-1 - TRBV27 CASSLSWLAGGWNEQFF TGTGCCAGCAGTTTATCTTGGCTAGCGGGGGGATGGAATGAGCAGTTCTTC
- TRBJ2-5 - TRBV3-1 CASSQEGQEAETQYF TGTGCCAGCAGCCAAGAGGGGCAGGAGGCGGAGACCCAGTACTTC
- TRBJ2-7 - TRBV9 CASSGSRGRPTYEQYF TGTGCCAGCAGCGGTTCCAGGGGAAGGCCTACCTACGAGCAGTACTTC
- TRBJ2-4 - TRBV4-3 CASSQERDGLGQYF TGCGCCAGCAGCCAAGAACGCGACGGCTTGGGGCAGTACTTC
TRBD2 TRBJ2-7 - TRBV9 CASSVAGGYYEQYF TGTGCCAGCAGCGTAGCCGGGGGGTACTACGAGCAGTACTTC
- TRBJ2-5 - TRBV7-9 CASSSSLNEQYF TGTGCCAGCAGCTCCTCATTAAATGAGCAGTACTTC
TRBD1 TRBJ2-5 - TRBV4-2 CASSHGQGHEQYF TGTGCCAGCAGCCATGGACAGGGCCACGAACAGTACTTC
TRBD2 TRBJ2-7 once TRBV6-5 CASSLHSGRVYEQYF TGTGCCAGCAGCCTCCATAGCGGGAGAGTCTACGAGCAGTACTTC
- TRBJ2-7 few TRBV29-1 CSVADIEEQYF TGCAGCGTTGCGGACATCGAAGAGCAGTACTTC
- TRBJ2-5 - TRBV4-2 CASSQGYRDSEGTQYF TGTGCCAGCAGCCAGGGTTACCGGGACTCGGAAGGGACCCAGTACTTC
TRBD1 TRBJ2-7 - TRBV10-3 CAISEAGGLSGEQYF TGTGCCATCAGTGAGGCAGGGGGCCTGTCCGGTGAGCAGTACTTC
- TRBJ2-7 - TRBV11-3 CASSEDGSYEQYF TGTGCCAGCAGCGAGGACGGATCCTACGAGCAGTACTTC
- TRBJ2-5 - TRBV5-1 CASSFMGARETQYF TGCGCCAGCAGCTTTATGGGGGCAAGAGAGACCCAGTACTTC
- TRBJ1-1 few TRBV2 CASSETGTLNTEAFF TGTGCCAGCAGTGAAACCGGGACACTTAACACTGAAGCTTTCTTT
TRBD1 TRBJ2-3 few TRBV6-4 CASRDRADTQYF TGTGCCAGCAGGGACAGGGCAGATACGCAGTATTTT
TRBD2 TRBJ2-5 - TRBV10-3 CAITAGLAGGRETQYF TGTGCCATCACCGCGGGACTAGCGGGGGGTCGAGAGACCCAGTACTTC
TRBD1 TRBJ1-1 - TRBV6-5 CASRGQGSTEAFF TGTGCCAGCCGAGGACAGGGTTCGACTGAAGCTTTCTTT
- TRBJ2-1 - TRBV28 CASSMTVSNEQFF TGTGCCAGCAGCATGACAGTCTCCAATGAGCAGTTCTTC
- TRBJ2-1 once TRBV27 CAISRGRRDGQNNEQFF TGTGCCATCTCAAGAGGGCGTCGTGACGGACAGAACAATGAGCAGTTCTTC
TRBD1 TRBJ1-2 few TRBV25-1 CASSPTGQGPYGYTF TGTGCCAGCAGTCCAACCGGACAGGGTCCCTATGGCTACACCTTC
- TRBJ2-7 - TRBV29-1 CSVVRSANEQYF TGCAGCGTTGTACGGAGTGCAAACGAGCAGTACTTC
TRBD2 TRBJ2-7 few TRBV7-2 CASSLGRASGGYYEQYF TGTGCCAGCAGCTTAGGGCGGGCTAGCGGGGGATACTACGAGCAGTACTTC
TRBD2 TRBJ2-3 - TRBV20-1 CSALPGGREDTQYF TGCAGTGCCCTCCCGGGAGGGCGAGAAGATACGCAGTATTTT
- TRBJ2-4 - TRBV2 CASSEEDRALAKNIQYF TGTGCCAGCAGTGAAGAAGACAGAGCCCTAGCCAAAAACATTCAGTACTTC
TRBD1 TRBJ2-7 - TRBV9 CASSARGTGPERSYEQYF TGTGCCAGCAGTGCCAGGGGGACAGGACCCGAACGCTCCTACGAGCAGTACTTC
- TRBJ1-2 - TRBV2 CASEARRPGHYGYTF TGTGCCAGCGAGGCCAGGAGGCCAGGGCATTATGGCTACACCTTC
- TRBJ2-7 few TRBV11-2 CASSWGRGSYEQYF TGTGCCAGCAGCTGGGGCAGGGGTTCCTACGAGCAGTACTTC
- TRBJ1-2 - TRBV20-1 CSARDVWSPNYGYTF TGCAGTGCTAGAGATGTGTGGTCCCCTAACTATGGCTACACCTTT
- TRBJ2-7 - TRBV30 CAWSHGGGYEQYF TGTGCCTGGAGTCACGGGGGCGGGTACGAGCAGTACTTC
TRBD1 TRBJ2-5 - TRBV20-1 CSADRGKETQYF TGCAGTGCTGACAGGGGGAAAGAGACCCAGTACTTC
- TRBJ1-2 - TRBV7-2 CASSFGNPFYGYTF TGTGCCAGCAGCTTTGGGAACCCCTTTTATGGCTACACCTTC
TRBD2 TRBJ2-1 few TRBV7-2 CASSSPTTRTSRNEQFF TGTGCCAGCAGCTCACCCACAACCAGGACTAGCCGAAATGAGCAGTTCTTC
TRBD1 TRBJ1-2 few TRBV7-2 CASSQRQGYGYTF TGTGCCAGCAGCCAGCGACAGGGCTATGGCTACACCTTC
- TRBJ2-1 - TRBV7-3 CASSLGAGVLYEQFF TGTGCCAGCAGCTTAGGGGCAGGGGTTCTCTATGAGCAGTTCTTC
TRBD1 TRBJ2-7 - TRBV5-1 CASSLGTGEPSSYEQYF TGCGCCAGCAGCTTGGGGACAGGGGAGCCCAGCTCCTACGAGCAGTACTTC
- TRBJ2-1 - TRBV12-3/TRBV12-4 CASSLLSRDNEQFF TGTGCCAGCAGTTTACTCAGTCGCGACAATGAGCAGTTCTTC
- TRBJ2-2 - TRBV20-1 CSARQRKNTGELFF TGCAGTGCTAGGCAGCGGAAGAACACCGGGGAGCTGTTTTTT